This TCR beta chain comes out of a study of T cell repertoires in aging, cancer and after chemotherapy. A mixed TRB-A/B primer pool amplified rearranged TRB by multiplex touch-down PCR. Each CDR3 protein is one row after TCRdb ran MiXCR on the multiplex PCR reads. Among more than 15,000 distinct CDR3 sequences, approximately 46% were seen once, and the ten largest hold about 11%. The table lists this clonotype with a few counts. This CDR3 has 14 residues. The germline gives CDR1 LNHDA, CDR2 SQIVND (reference sequence). J was trimmed by 0 bases and V by 4 bases; bases with no gene match: 1. The template was genomic DNA from peripheral blood, not RNA.

The TCR comes from a human donor in good health. The rearrangement uses TRBV19 and TRBJ2-7, with 9 bases that match TRBD2. Sample: blood. The CDR3 loop is CASSSSGSSYEQYF. The DNA of the CDR3 is TGTGCCAGTAGTAGTAGCGGGAGCTCCTACGAGCAGTACTTC.